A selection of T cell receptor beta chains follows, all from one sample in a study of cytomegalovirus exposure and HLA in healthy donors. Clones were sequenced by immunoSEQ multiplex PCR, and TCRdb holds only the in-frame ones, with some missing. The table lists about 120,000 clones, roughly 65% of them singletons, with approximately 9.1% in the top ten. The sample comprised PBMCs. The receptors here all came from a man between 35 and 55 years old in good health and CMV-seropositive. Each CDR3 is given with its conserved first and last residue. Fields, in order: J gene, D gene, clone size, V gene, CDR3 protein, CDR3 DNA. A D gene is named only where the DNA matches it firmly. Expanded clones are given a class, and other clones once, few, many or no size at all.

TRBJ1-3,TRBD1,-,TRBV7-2,CASSPQGIGNTIYF,TGTGCCAGCAGCCCACAGGGGATCGGAAACACCATATATTTT
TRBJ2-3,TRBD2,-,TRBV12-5,CASGPGTSRADTQYF,TGTGCTAGTGGTCCCGGGACTAGTAGGGCAGATACGCAGTATTTT
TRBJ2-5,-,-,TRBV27,CASSSRVRETQYF,TGTGCCAGCAGTTCCCGCGTTCGGGAGACCCAGTACTTC
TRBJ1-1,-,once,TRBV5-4,CASSLGAGNTEAFF,TGTGCCAGCAGCTTGGGGGCAGGGAACACTGAAGCTTTCTTT
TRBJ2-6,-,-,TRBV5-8,CASSLVSSGANVLTF,TGTGCCAGCAGCTTGGTTAGCTCTGGGGCCAACGTCCTGACTTTC
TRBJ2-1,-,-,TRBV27,CASLPGGSYNEQFF,TGTGCCAGCCTCCCGGGCGGGTCTTACAATGAGCAGTTCTTC
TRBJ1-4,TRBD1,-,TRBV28,CASSSQPGQRNEKLFF,TGTGCCAGCAGCTCTCAGCCGGGACAGAGGAATGAAAAACTGTTTTTT
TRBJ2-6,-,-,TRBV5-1,CASSSDSSGVILTF,TGCGCCAGCAGCTCCGACTCCTCCGGGGTAATCCTGACTTTC
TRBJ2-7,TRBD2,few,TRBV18,CASSPGTSGLYEQYF,TGTGCCAGCTCACCCGGGACTAGCGGTCTCTACGAGCAGTACTTC
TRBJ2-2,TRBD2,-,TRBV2,CASSYLAGGNTGELFF,TGTGCCAGCAGTTATCTAGCGGGGGGGAACACCGGGGAGCTGTTTTTT
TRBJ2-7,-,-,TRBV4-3,CASSQDSGMWNEQYF,TGCGCCAGCAGCCAAGACTCAGGGATGTGGAACGAGCAGTACTTC
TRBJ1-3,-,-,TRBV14,CASSHKTGLLGNTIYF,TGTGCCAGCAGCCACAAAACAGGGTTACTCGGAAACACCATATATTTT
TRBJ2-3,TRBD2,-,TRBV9,CASSVGTSGGFITQYF,TGTGCCAGCAGCGTAGGGACTAGCGGGGGGTTTATAACGCAGTATTTT
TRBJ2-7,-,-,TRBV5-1,CASSFQGIGSVHEQYF,TGCGCCAGCAGCTTTCAAGGGATAGGGAGCGTCCACGAGCAGTACTTC
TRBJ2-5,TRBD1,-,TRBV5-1,CASSLRSRQGQETQYF,TGCGCCAGCAGCTTGCGGTCCCGACAGGGACAAGAGACCCAGTACTTC
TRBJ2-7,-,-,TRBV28,CASSPLRTESYEQYF,TGTGCCAGCAGTCCACTCCGGACAGAAAGCTACGAGCAGTACTTC
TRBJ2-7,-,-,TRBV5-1,CASSPTTNEQYF,TGCGCCAGCAGCCCCACAACCAACGAGCAGTACTTC
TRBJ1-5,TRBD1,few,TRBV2,CASSPDWTGGQPQHF,TGTGCCAGCAGTCCTGACTGGACAGGAGGTCAGCCCCAGCATTTT
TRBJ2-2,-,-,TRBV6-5,CASSLRTGELFF,TGTGCCAGCAGTTTGAGAACCGGGGAGCTGTTTTTT
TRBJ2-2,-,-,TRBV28,CASRSRTPDLGGELFF,TGTGCCAGCCGTTCCCGGACTCCGGATTTGGGCGGGGAGCTGTTTTTT
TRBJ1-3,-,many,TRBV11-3,CASSLSSQATDTIYF,TGTGCCAGCAGCTTATCAAGTCAGGCCACGGACACCATATATTTT
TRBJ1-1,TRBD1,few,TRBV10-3,CAINSRRTGGASAGTEAFF,TGTGCCATCAACAGTCGGAGGACAGGGGGCGCTTCCGCAGGGACTGAAGCTTTCTTT
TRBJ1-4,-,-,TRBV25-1,CASSESPRGLFF,TGTGCCAGCAGTGAATCACCCCGAGGGCTGTTTTTT
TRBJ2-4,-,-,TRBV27,CASRTRGIQYF,TGTGCCAGCAGGACCAGAGGTATTCAGTACTTC
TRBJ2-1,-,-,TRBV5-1,CASSLSSRSEQFF,TGCGCCAGCAGCTTGTCTAGTAGAAGCGAGCAGTTCTTC
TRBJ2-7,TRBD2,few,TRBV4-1,CASSPGLAASYEQYF,TGCGCCAGCAGCCCCGGACTAGCGGCCTCCTACGAGCAGTACTTC
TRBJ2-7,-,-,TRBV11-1,CASSSPRGGRVAEQYF,TGTGCCAGCAGCTCCCCCAGAGGAGGGCGGGTAGCCGAGCAGTACTTC
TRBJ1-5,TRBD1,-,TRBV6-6,CASNPQGLNSNQPQHF,TGTGCCAGCAACCCACAGGGGTTAAACAGCAATCAGCCCCAGCATTTT